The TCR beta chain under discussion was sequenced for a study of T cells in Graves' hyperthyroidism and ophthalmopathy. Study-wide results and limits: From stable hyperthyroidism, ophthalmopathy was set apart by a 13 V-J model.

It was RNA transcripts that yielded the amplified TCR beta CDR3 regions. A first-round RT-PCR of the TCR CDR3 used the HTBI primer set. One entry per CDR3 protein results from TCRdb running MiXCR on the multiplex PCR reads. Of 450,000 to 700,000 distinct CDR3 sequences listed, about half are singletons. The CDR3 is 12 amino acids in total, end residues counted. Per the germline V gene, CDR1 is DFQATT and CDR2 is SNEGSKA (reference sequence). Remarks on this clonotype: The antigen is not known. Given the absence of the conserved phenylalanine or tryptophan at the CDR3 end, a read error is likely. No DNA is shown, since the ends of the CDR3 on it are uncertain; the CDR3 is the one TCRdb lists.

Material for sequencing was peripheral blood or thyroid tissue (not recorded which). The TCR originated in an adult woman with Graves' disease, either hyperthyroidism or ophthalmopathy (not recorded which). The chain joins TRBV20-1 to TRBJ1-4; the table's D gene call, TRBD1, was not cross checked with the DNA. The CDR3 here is CSASGGQGKVDY.